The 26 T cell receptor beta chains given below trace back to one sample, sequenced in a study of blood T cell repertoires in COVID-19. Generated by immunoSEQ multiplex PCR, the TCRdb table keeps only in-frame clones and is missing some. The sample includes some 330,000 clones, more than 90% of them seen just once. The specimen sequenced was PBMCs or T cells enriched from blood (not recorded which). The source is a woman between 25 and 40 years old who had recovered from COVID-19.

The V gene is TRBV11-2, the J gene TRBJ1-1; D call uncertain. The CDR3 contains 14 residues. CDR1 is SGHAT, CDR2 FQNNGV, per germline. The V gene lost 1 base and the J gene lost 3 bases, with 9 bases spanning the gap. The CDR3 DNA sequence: TGTGCCAGCAGCTTAGTCGGCGGGGACACTGAAGCTTTCTTT. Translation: CASSLVGGDTEAFF.

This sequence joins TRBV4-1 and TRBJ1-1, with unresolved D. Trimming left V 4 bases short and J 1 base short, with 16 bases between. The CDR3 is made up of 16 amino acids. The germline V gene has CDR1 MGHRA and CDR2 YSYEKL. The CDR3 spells CASSPLGGSANTEAFF. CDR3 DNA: TGCGCCAGCAGCCCACTTGGAGGTTCAGCGAACACTGAAGCTTTCTTT.

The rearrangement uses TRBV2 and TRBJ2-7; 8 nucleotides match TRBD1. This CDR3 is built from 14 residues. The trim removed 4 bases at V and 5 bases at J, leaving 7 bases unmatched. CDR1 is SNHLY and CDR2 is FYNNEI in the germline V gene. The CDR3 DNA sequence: TGTGCCAGCAGTGGGTGGACAGGGTATAACGAGCAGTACTTC. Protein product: CASSGWTGYNEQYF.

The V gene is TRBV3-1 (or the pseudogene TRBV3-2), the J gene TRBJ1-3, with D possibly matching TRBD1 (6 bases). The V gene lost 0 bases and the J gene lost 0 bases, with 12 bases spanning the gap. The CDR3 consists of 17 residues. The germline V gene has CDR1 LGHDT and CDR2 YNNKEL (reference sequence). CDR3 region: CASSQDVWGLSGNTIYF. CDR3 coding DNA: TGTGCCAGCAGCCAAGATGTATGGGGGCTCTCTGGAAACACCATATATTTT.

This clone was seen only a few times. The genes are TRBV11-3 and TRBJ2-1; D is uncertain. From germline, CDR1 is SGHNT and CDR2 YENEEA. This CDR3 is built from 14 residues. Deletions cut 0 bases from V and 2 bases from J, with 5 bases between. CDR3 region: CASSLDRTYNEQFF. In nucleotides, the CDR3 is TGTGCCAGCAGCTTAGATCGTACCTACAATGAGCAGTTCTTC.

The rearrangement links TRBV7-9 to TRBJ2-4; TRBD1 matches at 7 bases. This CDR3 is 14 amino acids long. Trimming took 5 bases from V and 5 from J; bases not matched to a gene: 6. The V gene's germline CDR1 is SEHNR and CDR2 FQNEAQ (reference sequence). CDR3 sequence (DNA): TGTGCCAGCAGCGCCGTTACAGGGGAAAACATTCAGTACTTC. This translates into CASSAVTGENIQYF.

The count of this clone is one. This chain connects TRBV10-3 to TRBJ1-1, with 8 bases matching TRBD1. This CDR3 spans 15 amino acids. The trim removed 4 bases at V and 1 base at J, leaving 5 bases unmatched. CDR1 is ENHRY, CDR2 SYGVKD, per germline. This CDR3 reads CAISAGQGTNTEAFF. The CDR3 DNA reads TGTGCCATCAGTGCCGGACAGGGCACGAACACTGAAGCTTTCTTT.

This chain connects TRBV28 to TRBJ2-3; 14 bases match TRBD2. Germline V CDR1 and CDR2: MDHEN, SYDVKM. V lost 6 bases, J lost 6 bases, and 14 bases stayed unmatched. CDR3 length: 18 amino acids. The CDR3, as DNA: TGTGCCAGCAGCCCGCACCCCGGGACTAGCGGGGGCCGCGATACGCAGTATTTT. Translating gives CASSPHPGTSGGRDTQYF.

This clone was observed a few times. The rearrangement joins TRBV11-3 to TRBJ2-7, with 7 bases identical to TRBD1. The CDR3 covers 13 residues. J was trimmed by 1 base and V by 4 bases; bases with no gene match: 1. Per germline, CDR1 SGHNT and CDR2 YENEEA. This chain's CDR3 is CASSSGQSYEQYF. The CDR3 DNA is TGTGCCAGCAGCTCGGGACAGTCCTACGAGCAGTACTTC.

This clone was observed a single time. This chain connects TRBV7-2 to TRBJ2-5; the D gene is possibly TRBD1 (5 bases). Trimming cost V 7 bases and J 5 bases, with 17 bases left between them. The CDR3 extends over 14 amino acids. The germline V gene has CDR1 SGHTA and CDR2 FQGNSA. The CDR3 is CASTPRNPGETQYF. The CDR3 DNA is TGTGCCAGCACCCCGAGAAATCCAGGGGAGACCCAGTACTTC. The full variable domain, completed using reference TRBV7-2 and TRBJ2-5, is GAGVSQSPSNKVTEKGKDVELRCDPISGHTALYWYRQSLGQGLEFLIYFQGNSAPDKSGLPSDRFSAERTGGSVSTLTIQRTQQEDSAVYLCASTPRNPGETQYFGPGTRLLVL.

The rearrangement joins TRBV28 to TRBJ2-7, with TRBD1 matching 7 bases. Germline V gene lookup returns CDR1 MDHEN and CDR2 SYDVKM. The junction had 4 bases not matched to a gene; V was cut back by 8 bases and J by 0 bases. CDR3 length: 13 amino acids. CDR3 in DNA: TGTGCCAGCTCCGACAGGGTCTCCTACGAGCAGTACTTC. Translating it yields CASSDRVSYEQYF.

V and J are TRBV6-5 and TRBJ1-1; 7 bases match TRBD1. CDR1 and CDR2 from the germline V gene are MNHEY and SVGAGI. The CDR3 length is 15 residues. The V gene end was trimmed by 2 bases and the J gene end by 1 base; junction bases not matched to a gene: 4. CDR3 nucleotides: TGTGCCAGCAGTTACAGGGGGCCATGGAACACTGAAGCTTTCTTT. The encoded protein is CASSYRGPWNTEAFF.

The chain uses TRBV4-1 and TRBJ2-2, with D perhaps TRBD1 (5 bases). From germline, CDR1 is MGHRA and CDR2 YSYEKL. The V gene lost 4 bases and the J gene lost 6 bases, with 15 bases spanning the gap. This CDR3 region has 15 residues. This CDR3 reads CASSLVDKHPGELFF. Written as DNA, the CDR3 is TGCGCCAGCAGCCTGGTGGACAAACACCCCGGGGAGCTGTTTTTT.

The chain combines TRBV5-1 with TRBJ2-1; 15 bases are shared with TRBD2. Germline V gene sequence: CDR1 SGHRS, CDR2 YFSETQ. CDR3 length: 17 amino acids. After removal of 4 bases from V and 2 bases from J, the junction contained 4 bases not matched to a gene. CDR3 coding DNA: TGCGCCAGCAGCCCTAGGACTAGCGGGAGGGCCTACAATGAGCAGTTCTTC. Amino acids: CASSPRTSGRAYNEQFF.

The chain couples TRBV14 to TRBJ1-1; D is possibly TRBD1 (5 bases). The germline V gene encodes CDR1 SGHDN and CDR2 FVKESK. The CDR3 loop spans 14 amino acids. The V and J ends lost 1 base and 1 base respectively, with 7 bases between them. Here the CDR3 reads CASSQVGGNTEAFF. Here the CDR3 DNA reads TGTGCCAGCAGCCAAGTGGGGGGGAACACTGAAGCTTTCTTT.

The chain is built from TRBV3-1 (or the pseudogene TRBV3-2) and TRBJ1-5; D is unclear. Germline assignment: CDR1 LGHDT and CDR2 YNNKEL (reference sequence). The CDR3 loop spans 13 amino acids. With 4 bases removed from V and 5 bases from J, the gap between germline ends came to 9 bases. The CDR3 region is CASSPGWDQPQHF. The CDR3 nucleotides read TGTGCCAGCAGCCCCGGGTGGGATCAGCCCCAGCATTTT.

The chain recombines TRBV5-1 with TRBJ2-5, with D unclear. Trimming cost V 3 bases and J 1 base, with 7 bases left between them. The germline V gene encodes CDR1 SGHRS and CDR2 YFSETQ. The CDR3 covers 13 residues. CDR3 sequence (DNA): TGCGCCAGCAGCTCCTACGTCCAAGAGACCCAGTACTTC. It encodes CASSSYVQETQYF.

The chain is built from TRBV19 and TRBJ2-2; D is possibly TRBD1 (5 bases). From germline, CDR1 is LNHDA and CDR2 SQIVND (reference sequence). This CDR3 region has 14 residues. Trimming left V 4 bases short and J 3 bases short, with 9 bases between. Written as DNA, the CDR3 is TGTGCCAGTAGTAGGACATGGTACACCGGGGAGCTGTTTTTT. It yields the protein CASSRTWYTGELFF.

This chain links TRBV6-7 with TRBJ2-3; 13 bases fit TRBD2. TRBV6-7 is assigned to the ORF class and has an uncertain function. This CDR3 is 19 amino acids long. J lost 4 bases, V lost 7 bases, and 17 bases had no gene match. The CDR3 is CASNPKLAGGPGVADTQYF. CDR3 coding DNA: TGTGCCAGCAACCCAAAACTAGCGGGAGGGCCGGGTGTTGCAGATACGCAGTATTTT.

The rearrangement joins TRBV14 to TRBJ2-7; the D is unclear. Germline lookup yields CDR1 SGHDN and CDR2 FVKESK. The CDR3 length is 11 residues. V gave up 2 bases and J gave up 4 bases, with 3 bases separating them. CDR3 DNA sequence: TGTGCCAGCAGCCAACAATACGAGCAGTACTTC. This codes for CASSQQYEQYF.

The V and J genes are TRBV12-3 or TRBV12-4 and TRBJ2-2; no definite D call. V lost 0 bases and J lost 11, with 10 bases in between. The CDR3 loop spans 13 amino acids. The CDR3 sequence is CASSLAPTPELFF. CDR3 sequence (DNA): TGTGCCAGCAGTTTAGCGCCGACACCCGAGCTGTTTTTT.

The chain's CDR3 is CASSRRTGGYEKLFF. In nucleotides, the CDR3 is TGCGCCAGCAGCCGCCGGACAGGGGGCTATGAAAAACTGTTTTTT. The rearrangement links TRBV4-1 to TRBJ1-4; 11 bases are shared with TRBD1. Trimming at V came to 4 bases and at J to 6 bases, leaving 4 bases not matched to a gene. CDR3 length equals 15 residues. Germline V CDR1 and CDR2: MGHRA, YSYEKL.

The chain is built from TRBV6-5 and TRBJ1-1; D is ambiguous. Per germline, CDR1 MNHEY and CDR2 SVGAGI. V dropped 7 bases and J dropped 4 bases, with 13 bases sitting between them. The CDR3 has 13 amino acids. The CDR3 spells CASKTTRVTEAFF. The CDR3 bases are TGTGCCAGCAAAACCACGCGGGTCACTGAAGCTTTCTTT.

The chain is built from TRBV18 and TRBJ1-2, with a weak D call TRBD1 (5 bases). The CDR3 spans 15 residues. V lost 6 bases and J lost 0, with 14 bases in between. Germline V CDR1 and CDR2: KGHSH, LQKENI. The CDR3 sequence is CASSIGHTANYGYTF. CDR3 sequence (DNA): TGTGCCAGCTCCATAGGACATACCGCTAACTATGGCTACACCTTC. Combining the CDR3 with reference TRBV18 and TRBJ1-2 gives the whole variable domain NAGVMQNPRHLVRRRGQEARLRCSPMKGHSHVYWYRQLPEEGLKFMVYLQKENIIDESGMPKERFSAEFPKEGPSILRIQQVVRGDSAAYFCASSIGHTANYGYTFGSGTRLTVV.

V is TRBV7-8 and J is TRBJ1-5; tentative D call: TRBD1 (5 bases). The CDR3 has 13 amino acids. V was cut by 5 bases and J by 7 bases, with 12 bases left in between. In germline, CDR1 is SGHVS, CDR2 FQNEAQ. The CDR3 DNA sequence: TGTGCCAGCAGCCCCAGGGTCGGGCAGCCCCAGCATTTT. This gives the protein CASSPRVGQPQHF.

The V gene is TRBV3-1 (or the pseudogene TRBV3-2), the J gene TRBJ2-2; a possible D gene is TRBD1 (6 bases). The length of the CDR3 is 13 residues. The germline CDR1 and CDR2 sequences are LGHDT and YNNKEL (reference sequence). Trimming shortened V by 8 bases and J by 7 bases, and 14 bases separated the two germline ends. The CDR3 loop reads CASRQGRRGELFF. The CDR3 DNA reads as TGTGCCAGCCGTCAGGGGCGCCGCGGGGAGCTGTTTTTT.